This T cell receptor (beta chain) was recorded in a study of cytomegalovirus exposure and HLA in healthy donors. Study-level points and caveats: A subsequent analysis found that TCR clusters from the first cohort also tended to co-occur in the approximately 120 validation repertoires, with 90% to 95% of cluster scores above 0. High specificity and sensitivity for cytomegalovirus status were reported for the classifier.

Method: immunoSEQ multiplex PCR; TCRdb's copy keeps in-frame clones and lacks some. The repertoire includes around 200,000 clones, about 90% of them detected once, and 2.9% sits in the top ten. As regards this clone: Its antigen is unknown.

Trimming left V 0 bases short and J 2 bases short, with 5 bases between. Per germline, CDR1 SGHNT and CDR2 YYREEE (reference sequence). This CDR3 is built from 13 residues. The chain has TRBV5-4 and TRBJ2-5, with no clear D. The sequenced material came from PBMCs. The receptor was derived from a woman younger than 35 in good health and CMV-seronegative. CDR3 DNA: TGTGCCAGCAGCTTGGGACTTCAAGAGACCCAGTACTTC. It translates to CASSLGLQETQYF.